This is a list of T cell receptor beta chains from one sample in a study of neurological immune-mediated disorders. TCRdb re-called the 5' RACE reads through MiXCR, storing one row per CDR3 protein. In the table there are about 50,000 distinct CDR3 sequences, about a tenth of which are singletons. The specimen was PBMCs. Receptor source: a man aged 70-80 years with HTLV-1-associated myelopathy (HAM/TSP). Each CDR3 is given with its conserved first and last residue.

V gene	J gene	CDR3 protein
TRBV28	TRBJ2-5	CASSLPGTGNGETQYF
TRBV7-2	TRBJ1-4	CASSPSGIGEKLFF
TRBV5-1	TRBJ2-5	CASSLGLAETQYF
TRBV28	TRBJ1-1	CASVDYTEAFF
TRBV28	TRBJ2-7	CASSPPGSVGEQYF
TRBV6-2/TRBV6-3	TRBJ1-1	CASTQGSTEAFF
TRBV5-4	TRBJ2-2	CASRFDGNGELFF
TRBV20-1	TRBJ1-5	CSASRQGNPNQPQHF
TRBV18	TRBJ2-7	CASSPKLGEQYF
TRBV6-1	TRBJ2-1	CASRQRDSYNEQFF
TRBV4-3	TRBJ2-5	CASSLNWQGGQETQYF
TRBV6-2/TRBV6-3	TRBJ2-7	CASSLPGEQYF
TRBV24-1	TRBJ2-2	CATGNGARTFF
TRBV7-2	TRBJ2-7	CASSLDSHLYEQYF
TRBV5-6	TRBJ1-6	CASSLFLGQGSSPLHF
TRBV7-6	TRBJ1-6	CASSLVQENSPLHF
TRBV6-5	TRBJ1-5	CASSRDRGSNQPQHF
TRBV15	TRBJ2-7	CATSRGDGYEQYF
TRBV28	TRBJ2-3	CASSLVGLAGGNTQYF
TRBV24-1	TRBJ2-1	CATSASWRLSYNEQFF
TRBV7-2	TRBJ2-7	CASSRTASYEQYF
TRBV6-5	TRBJ2-7	CASSSRGTGRSYEQYF
TRBV27	TRBJ2-1	CASSPRGAEQFF
TRBV19	TRBJ1-4	CASSPPEGTNEKLFF
TRBV12-3/TRBV12-4	TRBJ1-1	CASSYGANTEAFF
TRBV7-9	TRBJ1-5	CASSFSGGRWNQPQHF
TRBV20-1	TRBJ2-1	CSARGLGGRVGNEQFF
TRBV10-2	TRBJ2-7	CASSGLDSKAGDSNEQYF
TRBV6-5	TRBJ2-4	CASSTHRGAAKNIQYF
TRBV12-5	TRBJ2-7	CASAGVTYEQYF
TRBV7-9	TRBJ2-1	CASSLGAWRENEQFF
TRBV7-2	TRBJ2-6	CASSLRGVGANVLTF
TRBV28	TRBJ2-1	CASSFRASVYNEQFF
TRBV12-3/TRBV12-4	TRBJ1-2	CASSRTEGRYGYTF
TRBV10-3	TRBJ2-1	CAISESTSGYDQFF
TRBV7-2	TRBJ1-6	CASSLEPNSPLHF
TRBV6-2/TRBV6-3	TRBJ1-1	CASSSTPEAEAFF
TRBV20-1	TRBJ2-1	CSASDRGYEQFF
TRBV27	TRBJ2-7	CASCTTAAGEQYF
TRBV7-9	TRBJ1-6	CASSSTTGNSPLHF
TRBV5-1	TRBJ2-2	CASGNTGELFF
TRBV5-1	TRBJ1-2	CASRPDPVGGYTF